This T cell receptor (beta chain) is from a study of cytomegalovirus exposure and HLA in healthy donors (dated by TCRdb to about 2017). Study-wide context: An earlier analysis of approximately 640 of the donors reported about 290 Gb of sequence data and around 120 million unique TCR beta sequences from 150 million to 200 million T cells. An early release that covered fewer than 800 HLA-typed donors contained about 290 gigabases of sequencing data and 85 million to 100 million unique TCR sequences. Of the roughly 420 genotyped donors, 81% were placed in the genetic ancestry cluster associated with self-reported Caucasian donors. The study aimed to test whether signatures of past pathogen exposure could be identified by cataloging public T cell receptors. Using immunosequencing, the study profiled T cell repertoires from 666 subjects and related those repertoires to cytomegalovirus serostatus. In addition to the first cohort of hundreds of subjects, a separate validation cohort of 120 different subjects was used. To predict cytomegalovirus infection status, the study brought together high-throughput TCR immunosequencing, statistical association of individual TCRs with disease status, and machine learning. A later analysis re-examined previously published TCR beta repertoires from over 500 donors and added high-resolution HLA genotyping to investigate patterns of TCR occurrence. The later analysis used no new phenotypic data to find candidate immune exposures, relying instead on TCR beta sequences and their occurrence across donors. An earlier analysis of 587 of the donors used high-throughput TCR beta sequencing to judge whether each TCR beta V gene segment behaved as functional or pseudogenic. Donor age, sex, ethnicity and CMV serostatus were collected together with the repertoire data. Genome-wide SNP genotypes for about 60% of the 666 donors were used in a later genetic analysis, which treated that subset as a discovery cohort. Every discovery cohort repertoire had been produced on one sequencing platform. HLA typing included class I and class II loci at four-digit resolution. The number of typed donors differed by locus: about 629-630 for A, B, C, DRB1 and DQB1; approximately 540 for DQA1; 606 for DPA1; and around 470 for DPB1. A handful of DR-DQ haplotypes were handled as single units for association and clustering because linkage in the cohort was strong. Among 300 to 500 genotyped donors of the cohort, an average of around 250,000 unique TCR beta nucleotide sequences was sequenced per donor, of which about 18% were non-productive. Study-wide findings and limitations: A later analysis associated 15,000 to 20,000 TCR beta sequences with specific HLA alleles at a false discovery rate of 0.05. Compared with equally common non-associated chains, HLA-associated TCR beta chains in a later analysis were more clonally expanded and had lower generation probabilities. Only TCR beta chains were sequenced in this cohort, and the absence of alpha or paired-chain data limited detectable features. In a later analysis, the rate of TCR association differed among HLA loci, with DRB1 alleles having the most associated TCRs and HLA-C alleles having the fewest. The presence/absence analyses assumed that sequencing depth was roughly uniform across donors, and that assumption may not be true. Linkage disequilibrium might explain the correlated functional status among segregating V segments, but an unknown experimental factor could not be excluded. For the cohort, immune exposure information was limited to CMV serostatus. The classifier was reported to diagnose cytomegalovirus status with high specificity and sensitivity in both the original and validation cohorts. A group of highly shared sequence variants was considered likely to be a technical artifact of the sequencing pipeline. A total of about 180 TCR beta chains were listed by the study as associated with cytomegalovirus. Most TCR sequences were observed very rarely across donors, whereas some public TCRs were present in many individuals. A later genetic analysis associated a missense DCLRE1C variant with V-gene and J-gene trimming of TCR beta chains, and an independent cohort replicated the association. Several of the top co-occurrence clusters appeared to be linked to parvovirus B19, influenza, CMV and Epstein-Barr virus, according to a later analysis. Broadly in line with IMGT annotations, most TCR beta V segments showed up in productive rearrangements about 87% or about 30% of the time in an earlier analysis of around 550 of the donors. A further reported finding was that TCR beta sequences accurately predicted the HLA-A and HLA-B alleles for most subjects in the first cohort. Because some donors lacked HLA typing at each locus, the association tests relied only on the typed subset. The authors suggested that the approach could potentially be generalized to other disease states and immunological phenotypes. According to a later genetic analysis, donors in an Asian-associated ancestry cluster had fewer N-insertions in productive TCRs than the approximately 700-donor mean. According to a later analysis, most CMV-associated TCR beta chains appeared to be HLA-restricted, and the HLA associations seemed to be driven largely by CMV exposure. When HLA alleles, especially DR and DQ, strongly co-occurred, TCR associations were difficult to assign to individual alleles. In vitro tests confirmed that three of the cytomegalovirus-associated TCR beta chains recognize cytomegalovirus antigens. Because the 87-base-pair reads could not distinguish some IMGT-functional V segments, including TRBV6-2 and TRBV6-3, those segments were excluded. The earlier analysis of nearly 600 of the donors excluded some 15 rarely observed V segments, including chromosome 9 orphons, because counts were too low.

As for this clone: The target of this receptor is not known. Per-base quality was not reported, and no clone a single base away is much larger than it.

The cohort comprised approximately 700 healthy bone marrow donors. At the time of sampling, every cohort member was nominally healthy, though immune exposures that went unrecorded were likely present. The donor was CMV seronegative and belonged to the group of roughly 330 seronegative cohort members. A peripheral blood sample was provided by each donor, and peripheral blood mononuclear cells were used for TCR beta sequencing. Genomic DNA extraction from the blood cell samples was performed with the Qiagen DNeasy Blood Extraction Kit. CDR1 and CDR2 are drawn from the germline V gene: LGHNA, YSLEER. Counted from cysteine to phenylalanine, this CDR3 has 15 amino acids. Only the CDR3 DNA is retained, 45 bases long and in frame from the first base. Trimming accounts for 3 bases at V and 7 bases at J, while the number of junction bases matched to no gene is 7. The receptor library was made with the immunoSEQ multiplex PCR assay. A mixture of 60 forward primers for TCR Vbeta segments and 13 reverse primers for TCR Jbeta segments was used in the multiplex PCR. The CDR3 region of rearranged TCR beta genes was amplified from genomic DNA by a multiplex PCR assay. Amplified TCR beta libraries were sequenced as 87-base-pair reads on the Illumina HiSeq System. From the authors' description of their analysis: Across the 640 or so repertoires, a later analysis counted tens of millions of unique TCR beta chains, roughly 11 million of which were shared by at least two donors. Raw reads were error-corrected and collapsed into unique sequences by a nearest-neighbor algorithm in which closely related sequences were merged to remove PCR and sequencing errors. V, D and J gene segments were assigned by aligning CDR3 sequences to IMGT reference sequences. Each retained sequence needed at least a six-nucleotide match to both a V gene segment and a J gene segment. Rearrangements were called productive when the CDR3 lacked stop codons and stayed in frame with V and J; all others were non-productive. Following IMGT convention, CDR3 was defined as the stretch from the second conserved V-encoded cysteine up to the conserved J-encoded phenylalanine. Sequences without an unambiguous match to a single V gene segment were excluded from the earlier analysis of several hundred of the donors. In an earlier analysis of 587 of the donors, V segments were called functional above 56.7% productive rearrangements and were called segregating when the between-donor standard deviation exceeded 5%. To diagnose cytomegalovirus status from the catalog of TCR beta chain sequences, a statistical classification framework was built. A later analysis assigned V and J genes by comparing TCR nucleotide sequences with IMGT/GENE-DB human TR gene sequences. Using the TCRdist pipeline, a later analysis assigned CDR3 sequences along with most-parsimonious VDJ recombination scenarios. A later analysis defined each TCR beta chain by its CDR3 amino acid sequence plus V-gene family, and excluded reads lacking a unique V-gene family. As a way to deal with suspected cross-contamination and a sequencing artifact, a later analysis dropped hundreds of nucleotide sequences that were highly shared and had low generation probability. In a later analysis, a clonal expansion index for each public chain was calculated from normalized within-repertoire ranks of inferred template counts. A later analysis computed generation probabilities with a VDJ recombination model fitted to out-of-frame rearrangements, and checked the results against IGoR. In a later analysis, hypergeometric tests were used to score TCR-TCR, TCR-HLA and TCR-CMV co-occurrence, with a repertoire-size bias correction applied to TCR pairs. A later analysis estimated false discovery rates by permuting HLA or CMV assignments 20 times. In a later analysis, co-occurring TCRs were grouped using DBSCAN, and TCRdist sequence similarity was added for clustering within HLA-allele-positive subsets. Repertoires with fewer than 30,000 or more than 120,000 public chains, plus five repertoires with anomalous nucleotide sharing, were excluded from co-occurrence clustering. TCRdb obtained this table from immuneACCESS and retained in-frame rearrangements with V and J assigned. These tables miss some clones; where compared with another copy, unresolved V genes account for less than half of the shortfall, and the remainder is unexplained. The V and J calls and clone size were taken over from that table, and D and trimming were inferred from the DNA. Here the sample has tens of thousands of clones; around four fifths occur a single time. The ten top clones hold around 3% of the sample.

This clonotype originated in a man younger than 40 in good health and CMV-seronegative. The sequenced material came from PBMCs. The V gene is TRBV4-3 and the J gene is TRBJ1-4; TRBD1 matches 8 bases in the middle. The CDR3 is CASSHRDRGREKLFF. Read as DNA, the sequence is TGCGCCAGCAGCCATCGCGACAGGGGTCGTGAAAAACTGTTTTTT.